This T cell receptor beta chain was documented in a study of human T cells and chemical hapten exposure. The germline V gene has CDR1 SGHNT and CDR2 YYREEE (reference sequence). The CDR3 consists of 13 residues. The V gene lost 4 bases and the J gene lost 10 bases, with 15 bases spanning the gap. TCRdb independently ran MiXCR on the RACE reads; one entry per CDR3 protein. The sample yields 75,000 to 90,000 distinct CDR3 sequences, about 10% seen once. This clonotype was seen at least ten times. Documented time point: patch test 1, 2 weeks after DPC sensitization. The sample's treatment: therapeutic diphenylcyclopropenone sensitization with weekly scalp DPC.

Sequencing was performed on whole blood, taken in connection with sensitization to the hapten diphenylcyclopropenone (DPC). The J gene is TRBJ2-1, the V gene TRBV5-4; no clear D. The sequence was collected from a woman aged 60-75 years with alopecia areata. Some clones in this sample may be carry-over from other donors' samples. The DNA for the CDR3 is TGTGCCAGCAGCCTATTCAGCAGTGGAGAGCAGTTCTTC. Its protein product is CASSLFSSGEQFF.